One sample yielded the 14 T cell receptor beta chains listed below, sequenced in a study of vaccination and CD4 T cells after COVID-19. These receptors are not linked to any known antigen. Treatment specified: 10-day PBMC culture with coronavirus spike peptide pools or control peptides (ViraFEST assay). Sequencing of DNA taken from cultured CD4+ T cells relied on the Oncomine TCR Beta short-read assay. A single record per CDR3 protein comes from TCRdb applying MiXCR to the PCR reads. This repertoire shows about 25,000 distinct CDR3 sequences, around 45% found once; its top ten account for 5% to 6.5%. Sample: CD4+ T cells from blood, cultured in vitro. Receptors were obtained from a human donor who had recovered from COVID-19.

This clonotype was counted only a few times. V is TRBV12-3 or TRBV12-4 and J is TRBJ2-1; D unresolved. Trimming stripped 7 bases from V and 0 bases from J, with 10 bases between. This CDR3 has 14 amino acids. CDR3 loop: CASIEEISYNEQFF. For the CDR3, the DNA is TGTGCCAGCATTGAAGAGATCTCCTACAATGAGCAGTTCTTC.

The rearrangement joins TRBV6-1 to TRBJ2-1, with 9 nucleotides matching TRBD2. The V segment lost 5 bases and the J segment 4 bases; nucleotides outside the gene matches: 3. The germline V gene encodes CDR1 MNHNS and CDR2 SASEGT. The CDR3 runs to 14 residues. Written as DNA, the CDR3 is TGTGCCAGCAGTCGAGGACTAGCGTACAATGAGCAGTTCTTC. This gives the protein CASSRGLAYNEQFF.

This clonotype occurred a few times. This rearrangement joins TRBV5-1 to TRBJ2-7, with 9 bases identical to TRBD1. Germline values: CDR1 SGHRS, CDR2 YFSETQ. The CDR3 consists of 14 residues. V trimming: 3 bases; J trimming: 5 bases; junction bases outside the gene matches: 6. CDR3 in amino acids: CASSSQGASNEQYF. CDR3 nucleotide sequence: TGCGCCAGCAGCTCACAGGGGGCATCTAACGAGCAGTACTTC.

The V call is TRBV19, the J call TRBJ1-3; the match to TRBD1 covers 7 bases. Germline V lookup: CDR1 LNHDA, CDR2 SQIVND (reference sequence). Germline trimming cut 2 bases from V and 2 bases from J; bases unmatched to any gene: 3. The CDR3 length is 15 residues. CDR3 sequence (DNA): TGTGCCAGTAGTATAAACAGGGGAGCTGGAAACACCATATATTTT. It codes for CASSINRGAGNTIYF.

This clonotype came up a few times. This chain joins TRBV27 and TRBJ1-2; 10 bases map to TRBD1. V was clipped by 4 bases and J by 5 bases; unmatched bases: 4. The CDR3 totals 14 residues. Looked up from germline, CDR1 is MNHEY and CDR2 is SMNVEV (reference sequence). CDR3 amino acids: CASSSGTGEYGYTF. The CDR3 bases are TGTGCCAGCAGTTCCGGGACAGGGGAATATGGCTACACCTTC.

This chain joins TRBV15 and TRBJ2-5; no definite D call. Germline V gene sequence: CDR1 LNHNV, CDR2 YYDKDF (reference sequence). The CDR3 loop spans 13 amino acids. Trimming removed 2 bases from V and 5 bases from J, with 9 bases in between. The CDR3 reads CATSRPKAETQYF. CDR3 nucleotide sequence: TGTGCCACCAGCAGACCAAAAGCGGAGACCCAGTACTTC.

The chain joins TRBV7-2 to TRBJ1-1; a weak D match, TRBD1 (6 bases). CDR1 and CDR2 (germline): SGHTA, FQGNSA. This CDR3 comprises 15 residues. Trimming shortened V by 4 bases and J by 6 bases, and 18 bases separated the two germline ends. In DNA form, the CDR3 reads TGTGCCAGCAGCTCCCAAGTTTCAAGGGGGTCTGAAGCTTTCTTT. Amino acids: CASSSQVSRGSEAFF. Drawing the rest from reference TRBV7-2 and TRBJ1-1, the complete variable domain is GAGVSQSPSNKVTEKGKDVELRCDPISGHTALYWYRQSLGQGLEFLIYFQGNSAPDKSGLPSDRFSAERTGGSVSTLTIQRTQQEDSAVYLCASSSQVSRGSEAFFGQGTRLTVV.

The genes are TRBV6-1 and TRBJ2-5; 7 nucleotides match TRBD2. V lost 7 bases, J lost 1 base, and 9 bases stayed unmatched. This CDR3 contains 15 residues. Germline V gene sequence: CDR1 MNHNS, CDR2 SASEGT. In nucleotides, the CDR3 is TGTGCCAGCACCCTGACGTGGGGGGGCCAAGAGACCCAGTACTTC. Protein: CASTLTWGGQETQYF.

The genes are TRBV12-5 and TRBJ1-1; 8 nucleotides align to TRBD1. The length of the CDR3 is 16 residues. The germline V gene has CDR1 LGHNT and CDR2 FRNRAP. Unmatched junction bases numbered 7, after V lost 0 bases and J lost 4 bases. The CDR3 spells CASGLVIGQGATEAFF. The CDR3 coding sequence is TGTGCTAGTGGTTTGGTAATCGGGCAGGGGGCCACTGAAGCTTTCTTT.

The genes are TRBV6-5 and TRBJ1-5, with D possibly TRBD1 on 6 matching bases. The CDR3 has 16 amino acids. Trimming removed 0 bases from V and 6 bases from J, with 15 bases in between. CDR1 is MNHEY, CDR2 SVGAGI, per germline. The CDR3 is CASSYSYTGLTQPQHF. CDR3 in DNA: TGTGCCAGCAGTTACTCATATACAGGGCTAACTCAGCCCCAGCATTTT.

This chain joins TRBV2 and TRBJ1-5, with a tentative D call TRBD1 (5 bases). From germline, CDR1 is SNHLY and CDR2 FYNNEI. The CDR3 spans 16 residues. V lost 0 bases and J 5 bases, leaving 14 bases between the germline ends. The CDR3 region is CASSEAGRGPHQPQHF. Written as DNA, the CDR3 is TGTGCCAGCAGTGAAGCGGGGAGGGGTCCCCATCAGCCCCAGCATTTT.

The chain joins TRBV10-3 to TRBJ2-2; D possibly corresponds to TRBD1 (6 bases). The CDR3 length is 16 residues. The ends were cut back, 2 bases at V and 0 bases at J, with 10 bases in the middle. Germline assignment: CDR1 ENHRY and CDR2 SYGVKD. The CDR3 sequence: CAISENRVTNTGELFF. In DNA, the CDR3 is TGTGCCATCAGTGAGAACAGGGTGACGAACACCGGGGAGCTGTTTTTT.

The CDR3 DNA follows: TGTGCCAGCGGGAAACCGACAGGGGGGGTTCTCACTAATGAAAAACTGTTTTTT. Translation gives CASGKPTGGVLTNEKLFF. This chain uses TRBV27 with TRBJ1-4, with 9 bases fitting TRBD1. Germline loops: CDR1 MNHEY, CDR2 SMNVEV (reference sequence). This CDR3 has 18 residues. V shed 8 bases, J shed 2 bases, and the junction held 15 bases outside the gene matches.

The chain is built from TRBV10-3 and TRBJ2-7, with TRBD1 identical over 8 bases. The CDR3 totals 16 residues. The V gene's germline CDR1 is ENHRY and CDR2 SYGVKD. The V segment lost 4 bases and the J segment 1 base; nucleotides outside the gene matches: 9. CDR3 sequence (DNA): TGTGCCATCAGTGTTTCACCCGGGACAGGATCCTACGAGCAGTACTTC. Protein: CAISVSPGTGSYEQYF.